This entry lists 18 T cell receptor beta chains sequenced from one sample in a study of blood T cell repertoires in COVID-19. Repertoires were generated with immunoSEQ multiplex PCR, while TCRdb's copy carries only in-frame clones and drops some. Among 100,000 or so clones listed, over 70% were seen once. Sequencing was performed on peripheral blood. These receptors all stem from a man aged 55 to 69 with acute or convalescent COVID-19.

The chain joins TRBV7-2 to TRBJ2-1; possibly TRBD1 for D (6 bases). The CDR3 is made up of 16 amino acids. V was cut by 5 bases and J by 9 bases, with 23 bases left in between. The germline V gene has CDR1 SGHTA and CDR2 FQGNSA. The DNA of the CDR3 is TGTGCCAGCAGCGGCTATACCGGGATCACCAGGGGTGAGCAGTTCTTC. This encodes CASSGYTGITRGEQFF.

The gene calls are TRBV30 and TRBJ2-2; D may be TRBD1 (5 bases). Deletions cut 0 bases from V and 6 bases from J, with 5 bases between. The CDR3 is 12 amino acids. CDR1 is GTSNPN and CDR2 is SVGIG in the germline V gene (reference sequence). Written as DNA, the CDR3 is TGTGCCTGGAGTGTACAGGCCGGGGAGCTGTTTTTT. This gives the protein CAWSVQAGELFF.

The chain carries TRBV3-1 (or the pseudogene TRBV3-2) and TRBJ2-1; D is ambiguous. The CDR3 totals 15 residues. V lost 4 bases, J lost 9 bases, and 19 bases lay in between. The germline V gene encodes CDR1 LGHDT and CDR2 YNNKEL (reference sequence). CDR3 amino acids: CASSRVGGLGSEQFF. The DNA of the CDR3 is TGTGCCAGCAGCCGGGTGGGTGGGCTTGGTAGTGAGCAGTTCTTC.

This clone has more than one count but fewer than ten. The chain carries TRBV6-2 or TRBV6-3 and TRBJ1-6; D uncertain. V lost 6 bases to trimming and J lost 2 bases, with 14 bases between them. The CDR3 covers 16 residues. CDR1 MNHEY and CDR2 SVGEGT come from the germline V gene. CDR3 in DNA: TGTGCCAGCAGCCCTCGAGATGCCCCCTATAATTCACCCCTCCACTTT. Protein: CASSPRDAPYNSPLHF.

This chain joins TRBV19 and TRBJ1-2; D is perhaps TRBD1 (6 bases). Germline lookup yields CDR1 LNHDA and CDR2 SQIVND (reference sequence). The V gene lost 7 bases and the J gene lost 4 bases, with 10 bases spanning the gap. This CDR3 spans 12 amino acids. The CDR3 sequence: CASNPGVYGYTF. The CDR3, as DNA: TGTGCCAGTAACCCAGGGGTCTATGGCTACACCTTC.

The chain couples TRBV11-3 to TRBJ1-2, with 11 nucleotides matching TRBD1. After removal of 5 bases from V and 6 bases from J, the junction contained 11 bases not matched to a gene. Per germline, CDR1 SGHNT and CDR2 YENEEA. This CDR3 has 16 amino acids. The DNA for the CDR3 is TGTGCCAGCAGCCTGAATGGATGGACAGGGGGCGATGGCTACACCTTC. Protein product: CASSLNGWTGGDGYTF. Based on the CDR3 plus reference TRBV11-3 and TRBJ1-2, the full variable domain is EAGVVQSPRYKIIEKKQPVAFWCNPISGHNTLYWYLQNLGQGPELLIRYENEEAVDDSQLPKDRFSAERLKGVDSTLKIQPAELGDSAVYLCASSLNGWTGGDGYTFGSGTRLTVV.

Here the CDR3 reads CASGLVLVRSSYNEQFF. The CDR3 region has the DNA TGTGCTAGTGGTTTGGTACTTGTGAGAAGCTCCTACAATGAGCAGTTCTTC. This rearrangement joins TRBV12-5 to TRBJ2-1; D remains ambiguous. CDR3 length equals 17 residues. The germline gives CDR1 LGHNT, CDR2 FRNRAP. V was trimmed by 0 bases and J by 0 bases, leaving 12 bases between them.

The J gene is TRBJ2-5, the V gene TRBV2, with 10 bases lining up with TRBD2. CDR3 length equals 15 residues. Germline V gene data show CDR1 as SNHLY and CDR2 as FYNNEI. J lost 3 bases, V lost 1 base, and 2 bases had no gene match. This CDR3 is CASSEGLAGEETQYF. DNA for the CDR3: TGTGCCAGCAGTGAAGGTCTAGCGGGAGAAGAGACCCAGTACTTC.

J is TRBJ1-2 and V is TRBV10-2; no clear D gene. Between the trimmed V and J ends, which lost 9 bases and 1 base, there was a span of 6 bases. Germline CDR1 WSHSY, CDR2 SAAADI. CDR3 length equals 11 residues. CDR3 DNA: TGCGCCAGTTCCGGTAACTATGGCTACACCTTC. Amino acid sequence: CASSGNYGYTF.

The DNA for the CDR3 is TGTGCCAGCAGCTTAGGATTAGGGCGGGAACATCAAGAGACCCAGTACTTC. This sequence encodes CASSLGLGREHQETQYF. V is TRBV11-3 and J is TRBJ2-5; D is possibly TRBD2 (6 bases). CDR1 is SGHNT and CDR2 is YENEEA in the germline V gene. V lost 1 base, J lost 2 bases, and 17 bases lay in between. The CDR3 contains 17 residues.

The table lists this clone with a few counts. The chain employs TRBV30 and TRBJ1-4, with TRBD1 matching over 9 bases. The CDR3 loop spans 14 amino acids. Germline V gene lookup returns CDR1 GTSNPN and CDR2 SVGIG (reference sequence). J gave up 11 bases and V 5 bases, and 12 bases lay outside the gene matches. The CDR3 DNA reads as TGTGCCTGGCGGACAGGGGTGGAGTATGGGAAACTGTTTTTT. It yields the protein CAWRTGVEYGKLFF.

The chain links TRBV9 to TRBJ2-5; TRBD2 matches 16 bases. Germline V gives CDR1 SGDLS, CDR2 YYNGEE. This CDR3 comprises 15 residues. V gave up 3 bases and J gave up 5 bases; unmatched junction bases: 1. CDR3 residues: CASSAGLAGGETQYF. The CDR3 DNA sequence: TGTGCCAGCAGCGCGGGACTAGCGGGAGGGGAGACCCAGTACTTC.

This clone was seen at least ten times. This chain links TRBV10-3 with TRBJ1-4; no clear D gene. The CDR3 covers 13 residues. V dropped 0 bases and J dropped 7 bases, with 6 bases sitting between them. CDR1 and CDR2 from the germline V gene are ENHRY and SYGVKD. The CDR3 DNA sequence: TGTGCCATCAGTGAGTCTTTCCTTGAAAAACTGTTTTTT. Its protein product is CAISESFLEKLFF.

J is TRBJ1-2 and V is TRBV9; possible D gene TRBD1, 5 bases. CDR1 and CDR2 (germline): SGDLS, YYNGEE. The CDR3 totals 12 residues. V was shortened by 7 bases and J by 7 bases, with 14 bases between the two germline ends. The DNA for the CDR3 is TGTGCCAGCCACAGACAGTCTAGTGGCTACACCTTC. Amino acids: CASHRQSSGYTF.

The chain recombines TRBV6-2 or TRBV6-3 with TRBJ1-1, with 7 bases matching TRBD1. Trimming took 2 bases from V and 0 from J; bases not matched to a gene: 3. CDR1 is MNHEY, CDR2 SVGEGT, per germline. CDR3 length: 15 residues. The CDR3 loop is CASSYGQEMNTEAFF. The CDR3 bases are TGTGCCAGCAGTTACGGACAGGAGATGAACACTGAAGCTTTCTTT.

This clone has just a few counts. V is TRBV6-5 and J is TRBJ1-1; D is undetermined. The CDR3 length is 12 residues. V was cut by 6 bases and J by 4 bases, with 9 bases left in between. Germline CDR1 and CDR2: MNHEY and SVGAGI. The CDR3 is CASRIGSTEAFF. Here the CDR3 DNA reads TGTGCCAGCAGGATAGGGAGCACTGAAGCTTTCTTT.

The V gene is TRBV11-3, the J gene TRBJ2-7, with 15 bases identical to TRBD2. Unmatched junction bases numbered 6, after V lost 4 bases and J lost 5 bases. Germline loops: CDR1 SGHNT, CDR2 YENEEA. This CDR3 has 16 residues. The CDR3 loop is CASSSWTSGGANEQYF. The CDR3 DNA follows: TGTGCCAGCAGCTCTTGGACTAGCGGGGGGGCCAACGAGCAGTACTTC.

V is TRBV6-5 and J is TRBJ1-5, with TRBD1 matching over 9 bases. CDR1 is MNHEY, CDR2 SVGAGI, per germline. The CDR3 extends over 15 amino acids. The trim removed 5 bases at V and 5 bases at J, leaving 7 bases unmatched. CDR3 bases: TGTGCCAGCAGTCCTAACACAGGGGGCCATCAGCCCCAGCATTTT. Its translation: CASSPNTGGHQPQHF.